A single sample is the source of the 5 T cell receptor beta chains below, sequenced in a study of blood T cell repertoires in COVID-19. Measured with immunoSEQ multiplex PCR; TCRdb has only the in-frame clones, and not every one. The profile shows more than 250,000 clones, more than 85% of them singletons. The sequenced sample was peripheral blood. Receptors were obtained from a man younger than 35 with active or convalescent COVID-19.

The V gene is TRBV6-6, the J gene TRBJ1-3, with no clear D. From germline, CDR1 is MNHNY and CDR2 SVGAGI (reference sequence). Trimming took off 9 bases at V and 3 bases at J, with 9 bases between the two ends. The CDR3 has 12 amino acids. The CDR3 sequence is CASEGSGNTIYF. For the CDR3, the DNA is TGTGCCAGTGAAGGGAGTGGAAACACCATATATTTT.

The V gene is TRBV5-1, the J gene TRBJ1-2; 12 bases line up with TRBD1. Germline V gene lookup returns CDR1 SGHRS and CDR2 YFSETQ. The CDR3 sequence is 16 residues long. Germline trimming cut 4 bases from V and 4 bases from J; bases unmatched to any gene: 8. Here the CDR3 DNA reads TGCGCCAGCAGCCCCCTGGGACAGGGGGCATCCTATGGCTACACCTTC. Translated, it gives CASSPLGQGASYGYTF.

The J gene is TRBJ1-5, the V gene TRBV6-6; D not certain. Germline CDR1 and CDR2: MNHNY and SVGAGI (reference sequence). V was cut by 2 bases and J by 0 bases, with 5 bases left in between. The CDR3 is 14 amino acids. The CDR3 DNA reads TGTGCCAGCAGTTACGCAGATAGCAATCAGCCCCAGCATTTT. It yields the protein CASSYADSNQPQHF.

The gene calls are TRBV28 and TRBJ1-4, with 7 nucleotides matching TRBD1. The CDR3 contains 14 residues. Trimming cost V 5 bases and J 7 bases; bases outside gene matches: 7. Germline loops: CDR1 MDHEN, CDR2 SYDVKM. The CDR3 region has the DNA TGTGCCAGCAGTGCCGGGACAGAGATTGAAAAACTGTTTTTT. It is translated as CASSAGTEIEKLFF.

The gene calls are TRBV29-1 and TRBJ2-4; TRBD1 aligns across 7 bases. CDR3 size: 15 residues. Germline CDR1 is SQVTM and CDR2 is ANQGSEA. The ends lost 4 bases at V and 3 bases at J; junction bases unmatched: 9. The CDR3: CSVGFDRVGKNIQYF. DNA of the CDR3: TGCAGCGTTGGGTTCGACAGGGTTGGCAAAAACATTCAGTACTTC.